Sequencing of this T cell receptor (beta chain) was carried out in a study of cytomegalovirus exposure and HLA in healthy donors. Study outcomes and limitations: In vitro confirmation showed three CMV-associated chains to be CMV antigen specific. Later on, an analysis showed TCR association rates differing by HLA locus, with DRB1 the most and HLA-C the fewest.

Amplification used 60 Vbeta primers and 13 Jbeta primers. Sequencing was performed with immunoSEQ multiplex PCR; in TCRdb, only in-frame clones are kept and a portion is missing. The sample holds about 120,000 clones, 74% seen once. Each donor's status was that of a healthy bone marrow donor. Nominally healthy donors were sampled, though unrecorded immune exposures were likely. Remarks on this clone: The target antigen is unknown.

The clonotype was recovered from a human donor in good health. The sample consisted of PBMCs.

CDR3 in amino acids: CASSLGTFTDTQYF. The CDR3 DNA follows: TGTGCCAGCTCACTCGGGACTTTTACAGATACGCAGTATTTT. This chain connects TRBV18 to TRBJ2-3; a possible D gene is TRBD2 (6 bases). Trimming shortened V by 4 bases and J by 3 bases, and 11 bases separated the two germline ends. This CDR3 contains 14 residues. The germline V gene has CDR1 KGHSH and CDR2 LQKENI.